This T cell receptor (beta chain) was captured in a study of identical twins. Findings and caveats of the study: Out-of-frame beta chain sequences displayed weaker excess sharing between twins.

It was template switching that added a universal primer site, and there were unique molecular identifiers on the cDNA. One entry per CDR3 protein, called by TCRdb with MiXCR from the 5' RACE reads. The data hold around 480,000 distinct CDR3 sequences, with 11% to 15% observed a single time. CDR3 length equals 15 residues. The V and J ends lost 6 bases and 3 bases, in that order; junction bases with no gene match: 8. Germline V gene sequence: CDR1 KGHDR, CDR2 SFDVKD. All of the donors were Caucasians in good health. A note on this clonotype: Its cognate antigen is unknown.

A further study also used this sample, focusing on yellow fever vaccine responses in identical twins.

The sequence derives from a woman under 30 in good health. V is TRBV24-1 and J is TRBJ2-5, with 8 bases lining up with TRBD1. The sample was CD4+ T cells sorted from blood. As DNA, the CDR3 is TGTGCCACCAGTAGGACAGGGACCATCGAAGAGACCCAGTACTTC. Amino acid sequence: CATSRTGTIEETQYF.